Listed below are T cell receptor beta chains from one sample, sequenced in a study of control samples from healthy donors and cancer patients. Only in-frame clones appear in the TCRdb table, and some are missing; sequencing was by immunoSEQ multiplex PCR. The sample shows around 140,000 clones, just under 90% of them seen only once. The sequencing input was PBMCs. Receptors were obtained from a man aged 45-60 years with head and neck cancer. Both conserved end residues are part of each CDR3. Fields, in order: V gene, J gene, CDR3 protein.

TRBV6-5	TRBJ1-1	CASSPDLGNTEAFF
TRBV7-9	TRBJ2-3	CASSPMASGGADTQYF
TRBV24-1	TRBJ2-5	CATSDFRQGGETQYF
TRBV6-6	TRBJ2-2	CATLQGSGVTGELFF
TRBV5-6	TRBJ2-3	CASSLLANTDTQYF
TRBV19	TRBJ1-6	CASSIAPTYNSPLHF
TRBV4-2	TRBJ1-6	CASSQSGTNSPLHF
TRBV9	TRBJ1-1	CASSFNGDTEAFF
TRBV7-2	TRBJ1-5	CASSPINSNQPQHF
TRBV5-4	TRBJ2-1	CASSSPSGEQFF
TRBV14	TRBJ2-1	CASSQRVSGRGYNEQFF
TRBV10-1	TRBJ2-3	CASSEGLAGGQRWGDTQYF
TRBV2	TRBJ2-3	CASNPTQSDTQYF
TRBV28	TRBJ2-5	CAISPQGQGAAETQYF
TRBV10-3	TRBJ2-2	CAISGTNGQGASGELFF
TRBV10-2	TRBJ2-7	CASSDSISYEQYF
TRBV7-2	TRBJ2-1	CASSLPGPYNEQFF
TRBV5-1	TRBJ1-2	CASSFPGGVSGYTF
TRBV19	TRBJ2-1	CASSIIAGGPNEQFF
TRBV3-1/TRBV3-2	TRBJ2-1	CASSLVGEQFF